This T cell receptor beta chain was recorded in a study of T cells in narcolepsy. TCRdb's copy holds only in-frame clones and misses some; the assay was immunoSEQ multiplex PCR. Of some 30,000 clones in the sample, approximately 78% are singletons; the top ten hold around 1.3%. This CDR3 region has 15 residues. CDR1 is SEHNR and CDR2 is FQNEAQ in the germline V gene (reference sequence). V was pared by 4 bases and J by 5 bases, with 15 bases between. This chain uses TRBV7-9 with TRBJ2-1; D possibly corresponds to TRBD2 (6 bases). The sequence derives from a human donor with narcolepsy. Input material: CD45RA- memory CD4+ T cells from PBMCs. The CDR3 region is CASSSGTYRDNEQFF. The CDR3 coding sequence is TGTGCCAGCAGCTCCGGGACTTACCGTGACAATGAGCAGTTCTTC.